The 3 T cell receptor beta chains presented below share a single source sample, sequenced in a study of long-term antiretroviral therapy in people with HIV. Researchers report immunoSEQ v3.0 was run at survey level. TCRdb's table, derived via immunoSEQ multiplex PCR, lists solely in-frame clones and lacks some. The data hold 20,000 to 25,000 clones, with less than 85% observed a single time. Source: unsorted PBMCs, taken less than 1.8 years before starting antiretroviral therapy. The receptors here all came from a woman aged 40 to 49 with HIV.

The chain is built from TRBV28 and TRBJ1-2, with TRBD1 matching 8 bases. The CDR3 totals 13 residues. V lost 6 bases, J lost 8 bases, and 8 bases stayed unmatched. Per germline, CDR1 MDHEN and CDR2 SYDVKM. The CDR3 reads CASSGRGLWGYTF. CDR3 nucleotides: TGTGCCAGCAGCGGCAGGGGGCTTTGGGGCTACACCTTC.

The CDR3 sequence: CSVGFSGQSSEKLFF. Here the CDR3 DNA reads TGCAGCGTTGGATTTTCAGGTCAAAGCTCCGAAAAACTGTTTTTT. The chain recombines TRBV29-1 with TRBJ1-4; D is ambiguous. Per germline, CDR1 SQVTM and CDR2 ANQGSEA. The germline V and J ends were trimmed by 4 bases and 8 bases, with 20 bases remaining between them. The CDR3 runs 15 residues.

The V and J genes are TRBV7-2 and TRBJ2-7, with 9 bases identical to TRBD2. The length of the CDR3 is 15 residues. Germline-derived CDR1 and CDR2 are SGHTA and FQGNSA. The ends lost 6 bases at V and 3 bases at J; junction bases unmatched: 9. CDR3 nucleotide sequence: TGTGCCAGCAGGGGCGGGGGGGCCTCACGCTACGAGCAGTACTTC. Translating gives CASRGGGASRYEQYF. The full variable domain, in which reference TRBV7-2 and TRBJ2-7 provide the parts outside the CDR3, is GAGVSQSPSNKVTEKGKDVELRCDPISGHTALYWYRQSLGQGLEFLIYFQGNSAPDKSGLPSDRFSAERTGGSVSTLTIQRTQQEDSAVYLCASRGGGASRYEQYFGPGTRLTVT.